This T cell receptor beta chain appears in the sequencing data of a study of blood T cell repertoires in COVID-19. Study-wide background: Collection of acute and convalescent COVID-19 samples took place in the United States, Italy and Spain. Nucleic acid was either cDNA or gDNA, and it came from T cells, B-cell-depleted T cells, or PBMCs.

Under the authors' procedure: Estimated nucleated cell counts came from reference gene primer amplification. Sequencing used immunoSEQ multiplex PCR; TCRdb keeps in-frame clones, though not all of them. The D gene and trimming were derived from the DNA, and the V and J assignments and clone size from that table. The sample consists of around 300,000 clones, around 86% of them appearing once. Sequencing was done on a sample of peripheral blood. The origin of this receptor is a man in his forties or fifties with acute or convalescent COVID-19.

The CDR3 region has the DNA TGTGCCAGCAGCTTTACCAAGGGAGGCAATGAGCAGTTCTTC. Residues: CASSFTKGGNEQFF. The V and J genes are TRBV7-2 and TRBJ2-1; D might be TRBD2 (6 bases). Looked up from germline, CDR1 is SGHTA and CDR2 is FQGNSA. V lost 3 bases and J 6 bases, leaving 12 bases between the germline ends. The CDR3 is made up of 14 amino acids.